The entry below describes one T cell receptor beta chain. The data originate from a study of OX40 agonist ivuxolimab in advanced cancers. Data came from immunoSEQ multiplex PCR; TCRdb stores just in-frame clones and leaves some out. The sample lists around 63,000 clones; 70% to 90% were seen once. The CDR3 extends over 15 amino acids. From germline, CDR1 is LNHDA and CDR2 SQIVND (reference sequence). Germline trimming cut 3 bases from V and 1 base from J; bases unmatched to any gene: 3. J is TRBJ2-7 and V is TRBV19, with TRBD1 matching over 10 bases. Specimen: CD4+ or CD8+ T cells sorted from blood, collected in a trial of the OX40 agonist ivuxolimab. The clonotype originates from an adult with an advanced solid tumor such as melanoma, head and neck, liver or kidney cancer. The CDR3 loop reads CASSMGTGDSYEQYF. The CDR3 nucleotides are TGTGCCAGTAGTATGGGGACAGGGGATTCCTACGAGCAGTACTTC.